The clone carrying this TCR beta chain was seen only a few times. Its antigen is unidentified. These data come from a study of regulatory and conventional T cells in RAG deficiency. Study-level findings and limits: Shorter CDR3s in all patient subsets; >75% Treg-Tconv overlap in Omenn.

The V end was cut by 6 bases, the J end by 8 bases, with 11 bases between. CDR1 is WNHNN and CDR2 is SYGVQD in the germline V gene (reference sequence). CDR3 length: 13 amino acids. The data were produced by immunoSEQ multiplex PCR, yet TCRdb's version contains in-frame clones alone and is incomplete. The sample holds almost 35,000 clones, 76% seen once. Conventional CD4+ T cells were sorted from blood as CD25-low CD127-high cells. Separately, the same data were catalogued under a study of regulatory T cells. That paper states: The primer mix had 52 TRBV and 13 TRBJ primers.

The clonotype originates from a human donor in good health. What was sequenced was CD4+ effector T cells sorted from blood. V is TRBV10-1 and J is TRBJ1-6; D unclear. The CDR3 reads CASSLDRDSPLHF. The DNA for the CDR3 is TGCGCCAGCAGCCTAGACCGGGATTCACCCCTCCACTTT.